This T cell receptor (beta chain) was sequenced for a study of Ad26.COV2.S vaccination and SARS-CoV-2 variants. The table came from immunoSEQ multiplex PCR; TCRdb's copy has only in-frame clones and leaves some out. The data show 300,000 to 350,000 clones, 70% to 90% seen once. This sample's treatment: about 20 received Ad26.COV2.S at low or high dose, single or two shots; about five received placebo; per-sample allocation not given. Specimen acquisition occurred on day 63 following the initial vaccine or placebo injection. Germline assignment: CDR1 SGHTA and CDR2 FQGNSA. The CDR3 spans 16 residues. Deletions cut 4 bases from V and 4 bases from J, with 18 bases between.

The sequenced sample was peripheral blood, obtained in a trial of Ad26.COV2.S vaccine versus placebo. V and J are TRBV7-2 and TRBJ2-3, with D tentatively TRBD2 (7 bases). This TCR was recovered from a person aged 18 to 65 who received the Ad26.COV2.S COVID-19 vaccine or a placebo. The CDR3 DNA is TGTGCCAGCAGCTCCCTGAGGGGGGGCATGTCAGATACGCAGTATTTT. This translates into CASSSLRGGMSDTQYF.